The 32 T cell receptor beta chains presented below share a single source sample, sequenced in a study of blood T cell repertoires in COVID-19. Produced via immunoSEQ multiplex PCR; TCRdb's table is partial and in-frame only. Here the sample spans about 210,000 clones, 60% to 85% being singletons. Sequencing was done on a sample of peripheral blood. These TCRs come from a woman between 65 and 79 years old with acute or convalescent COVID-19.

The chain links TRBV4-3 to TRBJ2-1; D uncertain. With 0 bases removed from V and 5 bases from J, the gap between germline ends came to 14 bases. The CDR3 has 16 amino acids. Per germline, CDR1 LGHNA and CDR2 YSLEER. The CDR3 protein is CASSQDFPGTHNEQFF. The CDR3 DNA reads TGCGCCAGCAGCCAAGATTTTCCGGGTACCCACAATGAGCAGTTCTTC.

The sample holds one count of this clone. J is TRBJ2-7 and V is TRBV7-2, with 12 positions matching TRBD2. The CDR3 loop spans 17 amino acids. CDR1 SGHTA and CDR2 FQGNSA come from the germline V gene. V gave up 0 bases and J gave up 0 bases; unmatched junction bases: 3. The DNA for the CDR3 is TGTGCCAGCAGCTTAGCGACTAGCGGGGGAAACTCCTACGAGCAGTACTTC. Protein product: CASSLATSGGNSYEQYF.

This clone has only one observation. CDR3 DNA: TGTGCCAGCAGTGAACAGGGGGCAGGGCACACCTTC. This sequence encodes CASSEQGAGHTF. The rearrangement joins TRBV2 to TRBJ1-2, with 8 bases identical to TRBD1. This CDR3 region has 12 residues. The J segment lost 12 bases and the V segment lost 2 bases, leaving 5 bases of the junction unmatched. From germline, CDR1 is SNHLY and CDR2 FYNNEI.

The chain carries TRBV18 and TRBJ1-4; no reliable D call. The germline V and J ends were trimmed by 10 bases and 0 bases, with 9 bases remaining between them. The CDR3 loop spans 13 amino acids. From germline, CDR1 is KGHSH and CDR2 LQKENI. CDR3 nucleotides: TGTGCCACGAGGCGCGCAACTAATGAAAAACTGTTTTTT. As protein: CATRRATNEKLFF.

V usage is TRBV4-1 and J usage is TRBJ1-2; 10 bases map to TRBD1. The germline gives CDR1 MGHRA, CDR2 YSYEKL. V lost 4 bases, J lost 6 bases, and 2 bases stayed unmatched. The CDR3 contains 13 residues. CDR3 residues: CASSLGTGDGYTF. The DNA for the CDR3 is TGCGCCAGCAGCCTTGGGACAGGGGATGGCTACACCTTC.

V gene TRBV6-5 combines with J gene TRBJ2-1; 13 bases match TRBD2. The CDR3 runs to 15 residues. Germline lookup yields CDR1 MNHEY and CDR2 SVGAGI. V gave up 0 bases and J gave up 7 bases; unmatched junction bases: 0. The CDR3 nucleotides are TGTGCCAGCAGTTACTCGACTAGCGGGAGGAATGAGCAGTTCTTC. Its translation: CASSYSTSGRNEQFF.

This clone was counted only a few times. Different DNA sequences within this sample yield the same CDR3. The chain joins TRBV19 to TRBJ2-7; 8 positions agree with TRBD1. Germline V CDR1 and CDR2: LNHDA, SQIVND (reference sequence). CDR3 length: 15 residues. The J segment lost 3 bases and the V segment lost 1 base, leaving 5 bases of the junction unmatched. The CDR3 sequence is CASSIAGTGNYEQYF. The CDR3 DNA follows: TGTGCCAGTAGTATAGCGGGGACAGGCAACTACGAGCAGTACTTC. Full variable domain (missing parts from reference TRBV19 and TRBJ2-7): DGGITQSPKYLFRKEGQNVTLSCEQNLNHDAMYWYRQDPGQGLRLIYYSQIVNDFQKGDIAEGYSVSREKKESFPLTVTSAQKNPTAFYLCASSIAGTGNYEQYFGPGTRLTVT.

The chain recombines TRBV3-1 (or the pseudogene TRBV3-2) with TRBJ2-1, with D tentatively TRBD2 (6 bases). Trimming cost V 3 bases and J 5 bases, with 8 bases left between them. This CDR3 contains 13 residues. Germline loops: CDR1 LGHDT, CDR2 YNNKEL (reference sequence). CDR3 in amino acids: CASSQRGDNEQFF. Here the CDR3 DNA reads TGTGCCAGCAGCCAGCGGGGAGACAATGAGCAGTTCTTC.

This rearrangement joins TRBV14 to TRBJ2-2; possibly TRBD1 for D (6 bases). The germline gives CDR1 SGHDN, CDR2 FVKESK. The CDR3 sequence is 14 residues long. Trimming removed 2 bases from V and 6 bases from J, with 10 bases in between. CDR3 coding DNA: TGTGCCAGCAGCCAAACAGGGAAGGCCGGGGAGCTGTTTTTT. Residues: CASSQTGKAGELFF.

This clone has ten or more counts. The chain combines TRBV7-2 with TRBJ2-7; 10 nucleotides agree with TRBD2. The length of the CDR3 is 15 residues. Germline V gene lookup returns CDR1 SGHTA and CDR2 FQGNSA. The V gene end was trimmed by 4 bases and the J gene end by 6 bases; junction bases not matched to a gene: 9. The CDR3 spells CASSSTRTSGTEQYF. CDR3 coding DNA: TGTGCCAGCAGCTCTACCCGGACTAGCGGCACCGAGCAGTACTTC.

V usage is TRBV9 and J usage is TRBJ1-2; 7 positions match TRBD1. Germline V gene lookup returns CDR1 SGDLS and CDR2 YYNGEE. The CDR3 has 15 amino acids. J was trimmed by 6 bases and V by 0 bases; bases with no gene match: 8. CDR3 sequence reads: CASSVGQGYRNGYTF. In DNA, the CDR3 is TGTGCCAGCAGCGTAGGACAGGGCTATCGGAATGGCTACACCTTC.

The V gene is TRBV12-5, the J gene TRBJ2-7, with TRBD2 identical over 10 bases. Germline V gene sequence: CDR1 LGHNT, CDR2 FRNRAP. V trimming: 6 bases; J trimming: 1 base; junction bases outside the gene matches: 6. This CDR3 region has 15 residues. The CDR3: CASGHLAGESYEQYV. CDR3 nucleotides: TGTGCTAGTGGGCACCTAGCGGGGGAGTCCTACGAGCAGTACGTC.

This clone was found a few times. The chain couples TRBV18 to TRBJ1-3; no clear D. Germline V gives CDR1 KGHSH, CDR2 LQKENI. This CDR3 contains 16 residues. Trimming cost V 1 base and J 1 base, with 11 bases left between them. The CDR3 DNA is TGTGCCAGCTCACCACGAGGAGGAGAGTCTGGAAACACCATATATTTT. This encodes CASSPRGGESGNTIYF.

The rearrangement uses TRBV2 and TRBJ1-2; possibly TRBD1 for D (6 bases). Germline V gene data show CDR1 as SNHLY and CDR2 as FYNNEI. V lost 4 bases and J 8 bases, leaving 14 bases between the germline ends. This CDR3 has 13 residues. The CDR3: CASSGTFQGGYTF. The CDR3, as DNA: TGTGCCAGCAGTGGGACATTTCAGGGGGGCTACACCTTC. Together with reference TRBV2 and TRBJ1-2, the CDR3 gives the full variable domain: EPEVTQTPSHQVTQMGQEVILRCVPISNHLYFYWYRQILGQKVEFLVSFYNNEISEKSEIFDDQFSVERPDGSNFTLKIRSTKLEDSAMYFCASSGTFQGGYTFGSGTRLTVV.

V and J are TRBV11-2 and TRBJ2-3, with D unresolved. From germline, CDR1 is SGHAT and CDR2 FQNNGV. The CDR3 is made up of 16 amino acids. The V end lost 1 base, the J end lost 2 bases, and 13 bases lay between the germline ends. For the CDR3, the DNA is TGTGCCAGCAGCTTAGCGCTAAGTTCACCCACAGATACGCAGTATTTT. It yields the protein CASSLALSSPTDTQYF.

V usage is TRBV5-5 and J usage is TRBJ2-3; 16 nucleotides agree with TRBD2. Germline values: CDR1 SGHKS, CDR2 YYEKEE (reference sequence). Unmatched junction bases numbered 9, after V lost 1 base and J lost 1 base. This CDR3 spans 20 amino acids. In DNA, the CDR3 is TGTGCCAGCAGCTTGAGGCCTGGGACTAGCGGGGGGGCGGGCACAGATACGCAGTATTTT. Translation gives CASSLRPGTSGGAGTDTQYF.

This clone has only a few counts. V and J are TRBV15 and TRBJ1-1; D is unclear. CDR1 LNHNV and CDR2 YYDKDF come from the germline V gene (reference sequence). V was shortened by 0 bases and J by 8 bases, with 16 bases between the two germline ends. This CDR3 contains 15 residues. The CDR3 reads CATSRDLSGMGEAFF. The CDR3, as DNA: TGTGCCACCAGCAGAGATCTTTCGGGGATGGGAGAAGCTTTCTTT.

V usage is TRBV3-1 (or the pseudogene TRBV3-2) and J usage is TRBJ2-3, with D maybe TRBD2 (7 bases). Germline values: CDR1 LGHDT, CDR2 YNNKEL (reference sequence). The ends were cut back, 4 bases at V and 6 bases at J, with 23 bases in the middle. The CDR3 length is 17 residues. Here the CDR3 reads CASSPPGPRGAHDTQYF. CDR3 in DNA: TGTGCCAGCAGCCCCCCGGGCCCTCGGGGGGCACACGATACGCAGTATTTT.

V is TRBV6-2 or TRBV6-3 and J is TRBJ1-5; D is possibly TRBD1 (6 bases). V was trimmed by 0 bases and J by 5 bases, leaving 11 bases between them. Germline V lookup: CDR1 MNHEY, CDR2 SVGEGT. This CDR3 is 15 amino acids long. CDR3 sequence reads: CASSYSGHRDQPQHF. CDR3 nucleotide sequence: TGTGCCAGCAGTTACTCGGGACATCGGGATCAGCCCCAGCATTTT.

J is TRBJ2-5 and V is TRBV5-1, with 13 bases matching TRBD2. CDR3 length: 17 residues. The germline CDR1 and CDR2 sequences are SGHRS and YFSETQ. V lost 0 bases, J lost 3 bases, and 5 bases stayed unmatched. The CDR3 sequence: CASSLGLAGGFEETQYF. The DNA for the CDR3 is TGCGCCAGCAGCTTGGGACTAGCGGGGGGATTTGAAGAGACCCAGTACTTC. The variable domain in full, completed from reference TRBV5-1 and TRBJ2-5, reads KAGVTQTPRYLIKTRGQQVTLSCSPISGHRSVSWYQQTPGQGLQFLFEYFSETQRNKGNFPGRFSGRQFSNSRSEMNVSTLELGDSALYLCASSLGLAGGFEETQYFGPGTRLLVL.

This clone showed up just a few times. The chain employs TRBV2 and TRBJ1-4; no firm D call. The CDR3 length is 13 residues. Germline loops: CDR1 SNHLY, CDR2 FYNNEI. V shed 4 bases and J shed 4 bases, with 7 bases lying between them. This chain's CDR3 is CASSVLRNEKLFF. DNA of the CDR3: TGTGCCAGCAGTGTGCTGCGTAATGAAAAACTGTTTTTT.

The chain uses TRBV6-5 and TRBJ1-1, with D possibly being TRBD1 (5 bases). The CDR3 covers 15 residues. Trimming removed 2 bases at V and 0 bases at J, with 10 bases between. Germline V gene sequence: CDR1 MNHEY, CDR2 SVGAGI. CDR3 amino acids: CASSYGGGMNTEAFF. As DNA, the CDR3 is TGTGCCAGCAGTTACGGGGGGGGGATGAACACTGAAGCTTTCTTT.

The gene calls are TRBV5-1 and TRBJ1-1, with D maybe TRBD1 (5 bases). In germline, CDR1 is SGHRS, CDR2 YFSETQ. This CDR3 is 14 amino acids long. The V end lost 0 bases, the J end lost 7 bases, and 13 bases lay between the germline ends. In DNA form, the CDR3 reads TGCGCCAGCAGCTTGGGGCAGGGTAATGATGAAGCTTTCTTT. This sequence encodes CASSLGQGNDEAFF.

This chain uses TRBV15 with TRBJ1-1; D is unclear. This CDR3 is built from 14 residues. V was pared by 3 bases and J by 3 bases, with 11 bases between. CDR1 and CDR2 from the germline V gene are LNHNV and YYDKDF (reference sequence). The CDR3 sequence: CATSRTLEDTEAFF. The CDR3 region has the DNA TGTGCCACCAGCAGGACTCTCGAGGACACTGAAGCTTTCTTT.

The rearrangement uses TRBV6-2 or TRBV6-3 and TRBJ1-5; 8 nucleotides align to TRBD1. This CDR3 has 20 amino acids. The V gene end was trimmed by 6 bases and the J gene end by 0 bases; junction bases not matched to a gene: 19. CDR1 is MNHEY, CDR2 SVGEGT, per germline. The CDR3 DNA is TGTGCCAGCAGCCCCGGACAGGGTCTAACACGCAAATATAGCAATCAGCCCCAGCATTTT. Translating it yields CASSPGQGLTRKYSNQPQHF.

This rearrangement joins TRBV18 to TRBJ2-5, with TRBD2 as a possible D gene (6 bases). The CDR3 sequence is 14 residues long. V was pared by 2 bases and J by 5 bases, with 12 bases between. CDR1 is KGHSH, CDR2 LQKENI, per germline. DNA for the CDR3: TGTGCCAGCTCACCAGGAGGGGTCGGGGAGACCCAGTACTTC. Translation: CASSPGGVGETQYF.

The rearrangement uses TRBV5-1 and TRBJ2-3; 12 bases are shared with TRBD2. The CDR3 has 21 amino acids. V was clipped by 0 bases and J by 2 bases; unmatched bases: 16. CDR1 is SGHRS, CDR2 YFSETQ, per germline. The CDR3: CASSLVSHYTSGGPSTDTQYF. The CDR3 DNA follows: TGCGCCAGCAGCTTGGTAAGTCACTACACTAGCGGGGGGCCCTCCACAGATACGCAGTATTTT.

V and J are TRBV9 and TRBJ2-1, with 10 bases lining up with TRBD2. Trimming at V came to 3 bases and at J to 8 bases, leaving 14 bases not matched to a gene. This CDR3 has 17 residues. In germline, CDR1 is SGDLS, CDR2 YYNGEE. Written as DNA, the CDR3 is TGTGCCAGCAGCGCCAGCTGGAGTAGCGGGGGGAGGGATGAGCAGTTCTTC. Translation: CASSASWSSGGRDEQFF.

This rearrangement joins TRBV27 to TRBJ2-4; 12 nucleotides line up with TRBD1. The V segment lost 7 bases and the J segment 5 bases; nucleotides outside the gene matches: 6. CDR1 and CDR2 from the germline V gene are MNHEY and SMNVEV (reference sequence). The CDR3 is 15 amino acids. CDR3 sequence reads: CASKRGTGGQNIQYF. The DNA for the CDR3 is TGTGCCAGCAAGAGAGGGACAGGGGGCCAAAACATTCAGTACTTC.

CDR3 coding DNA: TGTGCCAGCAGCTTTAGCAGGGGCGAGCAGTACTTC. Amino acids: CASSFSRGEQYF. This chain links TRBV7-9 with TRBJ2-7; D is possibly TRBD1 (6 bases). This CDR3 is built from 12 residues. Trimming took 3 bases from V and 6 from J, leaving 9 bases between them. Germline V gene data show CDR1 as SEHNR and CDR2 as FQNEAQ (reference sequence). Full variable domain (missing parts from reference TRBV7-9 and TRBJ2-7): DTGVSQNPRHKITKRGQNVTFRCDPISEHNRLYWYRQTLGQGPEFLTYFQNEAQLEKSRLLSDRFSAERPKGSFSTLEIQRTEQGDSAMYLCASSFSRGEQYFGPGTRLTVT.

The chain employs TRBV10-2 and TRBJ1-2, with D possibly TRBD1 on 5 matching bases. Germline CDR1 is WSHSY and CDR2 is SAAADI. Trimming took off 9 bases at V and 4 bases at J, with 15 bases between the two ends. This CDR3 region has 13 residues. The CDR3 region has the DNA TGCGCCAGGACCACAGGAAACACCTATGGCTACACCTTC. Translating gives CARTTGNTYGYTF.

The chain couples TRBV5-1 to TRBJ1-1; D gene uncertain. V was pared by 0 bases and J by 0 bases, with 9 bases between. This CDR3 is built from 15 residues. CDR1 and CDR2 (germline): SGHRS, YFSETQ. The CDR3 region has the DNA TGCGCCAGCAGCTTGGCCTATTCAATGAACACTGAAGCTTTCTTT. Translation: CASSLAYSMNTEAFF.